The 7 T cell receptor beta chains below all came from one sample that was sequenced in a study of control samples from healthy donors and cancer patients. The protocol was immunoSEQ multiplex PCR, while the TCRdb copy is restricted to in-frame clones and leaves out a portion. In the table there are under 150,000 clones, around 93% of which are singletons. Input material: PBMCs. The receptors shown here come from a middle-aged man with head and neck cancer.

This clone was recorded once. CDR3 sequence reads: CAIMRQGGVTEAFF. The CDR3 nucleotides are TGTGCCATCATGAGACAGGGTGGGGTCACTGAAGCTTTCTTT. V usage is TRBV10-3 and J usage is TRBJ1-1; 7 bases align to TRBD1. Germline CDR1 ENHRY, CDR2 SYGVKD. CDR3 length: 14 amino acids. V lost 7 bases to trimming and J lost 4 bases; unmatched junction nucleotides: 9.

This chain connects TRBV10-3 to TRBJ2-1; TRBD2 matches at 9 bases. The CDR3 covers 16 residues. The V and J ends lost 6 bases and 8 bases, in that order; junction bases with no gene match: 14. CDR1 and CDR2 (germline): ENHRY, SYGVKD. DNA for the CDR3: TGTGCCATCAGCCCCTCATTGGCGGGGGGGCCCGATGAGCAGTTCTTC. Translated, it gives CAISPSLAGGPDEQFF.

This clone was seen just once. The genes are TRBV5-6 and TRBJ2-1; TRBD1 is a possible D gene (6 bases). The CDR3 sequence is 14 residues long. The V end lost 3 bases, the J end lost 12 bases, and 19 bases lay between the germline ends. CDR1 SGHDT and CDR2 YYEEEE come from the germline V gene. CDR3 protein: CASSSQGYPTGQFF. The DNA for the CDR3 is TGTGCCAGCAGCTCACAGGGTTATCCGACCGGGCAGTTCTTC.

The genes are TRBV9 and TRBJ1-6; the D is unclear. V dropped 3 bases and J dropped 9 bases, with 13 bases sitting between them. Germline V lookup: CDR1 SGDLS, CDR2 YYNGEE. The CDR3 sequence is 14 residues long. The CDR3 DNA is TGTGCCAGCAGCGCCGGAGGTGTAAGTTCACCCCTCCACTTT. Translating it yields CASSAGGVSSPLHF. Drawing the rest from reference TRBV9 and TRBJ1-6, the complete variable domain is DSGVTQTPKHLITATGQRVTLRCSPRSGDLSVYWYQQSLDQGLQFLIQYYNGEERAKGNILERFSAQQFPDLHSELNLSSLELGDSALYFCASSAGGVSSPLHFGNGTRLTVT.

The CDR3 protein is CASSSVGTATYEQYF. CDR3 in DNA: TGTGCCAGTAGCTCTGTGGGGACAGCGACCTACGAGCAGTACTTC. The chain uses TRBV19 and TRBJ2-7; 7 positions agree with TRBD1. The CDR3 contains 15 residues. The J segment lost 2 bases and the V segment lost 6 bases, leaving 10 bases of the junction unmatched. Germline V gene lookup returns CDR1 LNHDA and CDR2 SQIVND (reference sequence).

The V and J genes are TRBV5-1 and TRBJ2-6; TRBD2 matches 7 bases. This CDR3 spans 18 amino acids. The V and J ends lost 6 bases and 0 bases, in that order; junction bases with no gene match: 12. Germline-derived CDR1 and CDR2 are SGHRS and YFSETQ. The CDR3, as DNA: TGCGCCAGCACCGAATTATGGACTAGTCGCTCTGGGGCCAACGTCCTGACTTTC. Translated: CASTELWTSRSGANVLTF.

This chain joins TRBV15 and TRBJ2-1; the match to TRBD1 covers 7 bases. This CDR3 has 14 residues. Germline CDR1 reads LNHNV; CDR2 reads YYDKDF (reference sequence). V was clipped by 8 bases and J by 4 bases; unmatched bases: 8. The CDR3 nucleotides are TGTGCCACCCAGAAGACAGGGACATACAATGAGCAGTTCTTC. Translated, it gives CATQKTGTYNEQFF. Full variable domain (missing parts from reference TRBV15 and TRBJ2-1): DAMVIQNPRYQVTQFGKPVTLSCSQTLNHNVMYWYQQKSSQAPKLLFHYYDKDFNNEADTPDNFQSRRPNTSFCFLDIRSPGLGDTAMYLCATQKTGTYNEQFFGPGTRLTVL.